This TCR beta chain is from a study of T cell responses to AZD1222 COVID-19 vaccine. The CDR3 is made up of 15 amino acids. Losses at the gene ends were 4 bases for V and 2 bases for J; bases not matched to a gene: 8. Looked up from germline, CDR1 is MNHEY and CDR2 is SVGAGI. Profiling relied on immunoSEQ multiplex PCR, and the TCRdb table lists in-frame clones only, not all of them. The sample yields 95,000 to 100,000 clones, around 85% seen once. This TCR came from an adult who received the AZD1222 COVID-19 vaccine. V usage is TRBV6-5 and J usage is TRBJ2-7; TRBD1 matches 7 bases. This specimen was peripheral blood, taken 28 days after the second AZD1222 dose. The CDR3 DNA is TGTGCCAGCAGTTCCCCCGGGACAGAGCCCTACGAGCAGTACTTC. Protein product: CASSSPGTEPYEQYF.